There are many counts of the clone carrying this TCR beta chain. Its antigen is unknown. Sequencing libraries for TCR beta were prepared with iRepertoire HTBI primers and Arm-PCR of CDR3 regions. In TCRdb, the multiplex PCR reads were re-called with MiXCR into one record per CDR3 protein. The sample carries 430,000 or so distinct CDR3 sequences, around a fifth recorded once. As to time point: persistent/refractory GD, antithyroid drugs over 5 years with positive TRAb. Following extraction of RNA from PBMCs, that RNA was used to make the TCR library. From each patient, around 8.7 milliliters of peripheral blood was drawn and collected into an EDTA anticoagulant tube. These data originate in a study of regulatory T cells in long-lasting Graves disease. Study-wide background: Patients met the persistent Graves' disease definition after over 5 years of antithyroid drugs with positive TSH receptor antibodies. Study-wide results and caveats: Persistent disease preferred TRBV28, TRBJ1-2 and TRBJ2-5; new disease, TRBV20-1 and TRBJ2-1. Persistent Graves' cases showed lower TCR diversity than newly diagnosed cases.

This CDR3 region has 14 residues. The trim removed 3 bases at V and 3 bases at J, leaving 3 bases unmatched. The V gene's germline CDR1 is SGHAT and CDR2 FQNNGV. The clonotype comes from a female donor with Graves disease. The sequencing used peripheral blood mononuclear cells (PBMCs), collected when the disease was refractory, from a patient treated with antithyroid drugs. V gene TRBV11-2 combines with J gene TRBJ1-1; the match to TRBD1 covers 8 bases. CDR3 DNA: TGTGCCAGCAGCTTTCAGGGGGCCGACACTGAAGCTTTCTTT. Translation: CASSFQGADTEAFF.